This T cell receptor beta chain was recorded in a study of cytomegalovirus exposure and HLA in healthy donors. A multiplex PCR was run with 60 Vbeta primers and 13 Jbeta primers. The method was immunoSEQ multiplex PCR; TCRdb's version includes in-frame clones alone and lacks a portion of them. This sample contains about 53,000 clones. The germline V gene encodes CDR1 SEHNR and CDR2 FQNEAQ (reference sequence). V shed 11 bases and J shed 4 bases, with 13 bases lying between them. The CDR3 is made up of 12 amino acids. This sequence joins TRBV7-9 and TRBJ2-3; a possible D gene is TRBD2 (7 bases). Sequences were obtained from PBMCs. The TCR comes from a man between 18 and 35 years old in good health and CMV-seropositive. CDR3 in amino acids: CAGGGGADTQYF. The CDR3 DNA sequence: TGTGCCGGTGGAGGGGGGGCAGATACGCAGTATTTT. The entire variable domain, with the rest obtained from reference TRBV7-9 and TRBJ2-3, is as follows: DTGVSQNPRHKITKRGQNVTFRCDPISEHNRLYWYRQTLGQGPEFLTYFQNEAQLEKSRLLSDRFSAERPKGSFSTLEIQRTEQGDSAMYLCAGGGGADTQYFGPGTRLTVL.